These 16 T cell receptor beta chains originate from one sample sequenced in a study of Graves' ophthalmopathy and Graves' hyperthyroidism. For repertoire sequencing, the TCR beta CDR3 regions were amplified from RNA transcripts. An initial RT-PCR round employing HTBI primers preceded a second-round multiplex PCR. TCRdb reprocessed the multiplex PCR reads with MiXCR, giving one entry per CDR3 protein. Among about 660,000 distinct CDR3 sequences listed, about two fifths were seen once. Input material: peripheral blood. The receptors derive from an adult man with Graves' ophthalmopathy.

The table lists this clonotype with a few counts. The rearrangement joins TRBV5-5 to TRBJ1-1; 7 nucleotides line up with TRBD1. There are 14 residues in the CDR3. From germline, CDR1 is SGHKS and CDR2 YYEKEE (reference sequence). The V and J ends lost 5 bases and 4 bases, in that order; junction bases with no gene match: 8. For the CDR3, the DNA is TGTGCCAGCAGGGGGACCACAGGGGTCACTGAAGCTTTCTTT. Translation: CASRGTTGVTEAFF.

This clonotype appeared many times. The rearrangement uses TRBV2 and TRBJ1-2; 10 nucleotides line up with TRBD1. Germline V gene data show CDR1 as SNHLY and CDR2 as FYNNEI. The CDR3 consists of 15 residues. The V gene end was trimmed by 6 bases and the J gene end by 7 bases; junction bases not matched to a gene: 11. CDR3 bases: TGTGCCAGCAGAATCCCGGGACAGGGGTTGGGTGGCTACACCTTC. It codes for CASRIPGQGLGGYTF.

V and J are TRBV2 and TRBJ2-7; D might be TRBD1 (5 bases). The CDR3 is 12 residues long. The V end was cut by 2 bases, the J end by 8 bases, with 10 bases between. Germline CDR1 SNHLY, CDR2 FYNNEI. The CDR3 coding sequence is TGTGCCAGCAGTGAACAGGGATTTCAGCAGTACTTC. Protein: CASSEQGFQQYF.

This clonotype was counted a single time. The CDR3 carries no conserved terminal phenylalanine or tryptophan, so it likely arises from a read error. The chain carries TRBV7-9 and TRBJ2-7, with D possibly TRBD1 on 6 matching bases. CDR1 is SEHNR, CDR2 FQNEAQ, per germline (reference sequence). V dropped 3 bases and J dropped 4 bases, with 10 bases sitting between them. This CDR3 is 13 amino acids long. CDR3 sequence: CASSLGRGYEQYS. The CDR3 region has the DNA TGTGCCAGCAGCTTGGGCAGGGGATACGAGCAGTACTCC.

J is TRBJ1-2 and V is TRBV11-2; a possible D gene is TRBD1 (5 bases). The CDR3 length is 17 residues. Germline V gives CDR1 SGHAT, CDR2 FQNNGV. Trimming shortened V by 4 bases and J by 1 base, and 19 bases separated the two germline ends. The CDR3 sequence is CASSSLLGRDINYGYTF. CDR3 DNA sequence: TGTGCCAGCAGCTCCCTCCTGGGACGGGATATTAACTATGGCTACACCTTC. Supplemented by reference TRBV11-2 and TRBJ1-2, the full variable domain reads EAGVAQSPRYKIIEKRQSVAFWCNPISGHATLYWYQQILGQGPKLLIQFQNNGVVDDSQLPKDRFSAERLKGVDSTLKIQPAKLEDSAVYLCASSSLLGRDINYGYTFGSGTRLTVV.

In its sample, this clonotype was seen many times. The chain recombines TRBV2 with TRBJ2-5, with 9 bases matching TRBD1. Losses at the gene ends were 6 bases for V and 3 bases for J; bases not matched to a gene: 5. CDR1 and CDR2 from the germline V gene are SNHLY and FYNNEI. The CDR3 extends over 14 amino acids. CDR3 sequence: CASRTWDREETQYF. The CDR3 DNA reads as TGTGCCAGCAGGACCTGGGACAGGGAAGAGACCCAGTACTTC.

As concerns this clonotype: Possible read error: a much larger clone is one base away. The genes are TRBV9 and TRBJ2-5; D might be TRBD1 (6 bases). This CDR3 is built from 13 residues. CDR1 SGDLS and CDR2 YYNGEE come from the germline V gene. In DNA, the CDR3 is TGTGCCAGCAGCGGGTGGGGGCAAGGGACCCAGTACTTC. Protein: CASSGWGQGTQYF.

In this sample, this clonotype turned up many times. The rearrangement joins TRBV14 to TRBJ2-7; 10 nucleotides line up with TRBD1. The CDR3 extends over 15 amino acids. Germline V gives CDR1 SGHDN, CDR2 FVKESK. Trimming removed 4 bases from V and 4 bases from J; junction bases left unmatched: 7. The CDR3 reads CASSPRTGGPYEQYF. The CDR3 nucleotides read TGTGCCAGCAGCCCTCGGACAGGGGGACCTTACGAGCAGTACTTC.

The CDR3 DNA is TGCAGCGTTGCCTCCGGGGCACGCGAAGACTACGAGCAGTACTTC. Amino acids: CSVASGAREDYEQYF. The chain employs TRBV29-1 and TRBJ2-7; D possibly uses TRBD1 or TRBD2 (5 bases each). The germline gives CDR1 SQVTM, CDR2 ANQGSEA. The V gene lost 4 bases and the J gene lost 3 bases, with 19 bases spanning the gap. The length of the CDR3 is 15 residues.

The genes are TRBV7-2 and TRBJ1-3, with D maybe TRBD1 (5 bases). This CDR3 region has 14 residues. Germline loops: CDR1 SGHTA, CDR2 FQGNSA. V was pared by 5 bases and J by 5 bases, with 13 bases between. The chain's CDR3 is CASSARDRRNTIYF. The CDR3 nucleotides are TGTGCCAGCAGCGCCCGGGACCGTAGAAACACCATATATTTT.

In its sample, this clonotype was seen once. This chain links TRBV7-9 with TRBJ1-2; D may be TRBD1 (5 bases). This CDR3 contains 12 residues. Trimming took off 11 bases at V and 12 bases at J, with 22 bases between the two ends. Germline CDR1 and CDR2: SEHNR and FQNEAQ (reference sequence). The CDR3 reads CASNRDGIGNTF. CDR3 nucleotides: TGTGCCTCGAACCGGGACGGCATTGGAAACACCTTC. Full variable domain (outside the CDR3, taken from reference TRBV7-9 and TRBJ1-2): DTGVSQNPRHKITKRGQNVTFRCDPISEHNRLYWYRQTLGQGPEFLTYFQNEAQLEKSRLLSDRFSAERPKGSFSTLEIQRTEQGDSAMYLCASNRDGIGNTFGSGTRLTVV.

This rearrangement joins TRBV5-8 to TRBJ1-6; possibly TRBD1 for D (5 bases). This CDR3 is built from 15 residues. CDR1 SGHTS and CDR2 YDEGEE come from the germline V gene. V dropped 1 base and J dropped 5 bases, with 10 bases sitting between them. The DNA for the CDR3 is TGTGCCAGCAGCTTGTCCGGGGGGAATAATTCACCCCTCCACTTT. Amino acid sequence: CASSLSGGNNSPLHF.

This clonotype showed up just once. At one end the junction does not follow the germline gene, possibly because of a read error. The V call is TRBV19, the J call TRBJ1-5; 10 bases align to TRBD1. The CDR3 totals 18 residues. Germline V gene sequence: CDR1 LNHDA, CDR2 SQIVND (reference sequence). The CDR3 loop reads CASSLGDRGWDSNQHQHF. For the CDR3, the DNA is TGTGCCAGTAGTCTAGGGGACAGGGGCTGGGATAGCAATCAGCACCAGCATTTT. The variable domain in full, with the rest retrieved from reference TRBV19 and TRBJ1-5, is DGGITQSPKYLFRKEGQNVTLSCEQNLNHDAMYWYRQDPGQGLRLIYYSQIVNDFQKGDIAEGYSVSREKKESFPLTVTSAQKNPTAFYLCASSLGDRGWDSNQHQHFGDGTRLSIL.

The chain couples TRBV25-1 to TRBJ1-2; D gene uncertain. Trimming pared 6 bases from V and 3 bases from J, leaving 8 bases between. This CDR3 spans 12 amino acids. The germline gives CDR1 MGHDK, CDR2 SYGVNS. CDR3 coding DNA: TGTGCCAGCAGGTGGACCTACTATGGCTACACCTTC. It translates to CASRWTYYGYTF.

As to this clonotype: At one end, the junction sequence differs from germline, possibly due to a read error. This chain uses TRBV5-1 with TRBJ2-5; D is possibly TRBD1 or TRBD2 (6 bases each). The CDR3 has 15 amino acids. Germline-derived CDR1 and CDR2 are SGHRS and YFSETQ. CDR3 in amino acids: CASSSGARGSETQCF. The CDR3 bases are TGTGCCAGCAGCTCGGGGGCCAGGGGCTCAGAGACCCAGTGCTTC.

V gene TRBV7-9 combines with J gene TRBJ1-1; possible D gene TRBD1, 5 bases. Trimming removed 5 bases at V and 6 bases at J, with 16 bases between. CDR1 is SEHNR, CDR2 FQNEAQ, per germline (reference sequence). The CDR3 extends over 14 amino acids. The CDR3, as DNA: TGTGCCAGCAGCCTAGGCCAGGGAAGGCCTGAAGCTTTCTTT. Its protein is CASSLGQGRPEAFF. Supplemented by reference TRBV7-9 and TRBJ1-1, the full variable domain reads DTGVSQNPRHKITKRGQNVTFRCDPISEHNRLYWYRQTLGQGPEFLTYFQNEAQLEKSRLLSDRFSAERPKGSFSTLEIQRTEQGDSAMYLCASSLGQGRPEAFFGQGTRLTVV.